A single sample is the source of the 20 T cell receptor beta chains below, sequenced in a study of T cell changes during pregnancy in multiple sclerosis. Here immunoSEQ multiplex PCR was the method, and the copy in TCRdb shows in-frame clones only, minus some. The data hold tens of thousands of clones, with over 75% observed a single time. The sample was CD4+ T cells from peripheral blood mononuclear cells, taken before pregnancy. These receptors were obtained from a female donor with multiple sclerosis, enrolled in a pregnancy study.

The V and J genes are TRBV4-3 and TRBJ2-5; D is perhaps TRBD1 (6 bases). The CDR3 has 14 residues. The germline CDR1 and CDR2 sequences are LGHNA and YSLEER. Trimming took off 0 bases at V and 5 bases at J, with 10 bases between the two ends. CDR3 region: CASSQDWGPETQYF. CDR3 nucleotides: TGCGCCAGCAGCCAAGACTGGGGGCCGGAGACCCAGTACTTC.

The rearrangement joins TRBV7-2 to TRBJ2-2; D unclear. Germline values: CDR1 SGHTA, CDR2 FQGNSA. V lost 6 bases and J lost 0, with 5 bases in between. The CDR3 spans 13 residues. CDR3 amino acids: CASRSPNTGELFF. The CDR3 nucleotides are TGTGCCAGCAGGAGCCCGAACACCGGGGAGCTGTTTTTT.

The gene calls are TRBV10-2 and TRBJ2-5; D is possibly TRBD1 (5 bases). The germline V gene encodes CDR1 WSHSY and CDR2 SAAADI. V lost 2 bases and J 1 base, leaving 11 bases between the germline ends. The CDR3 has 15 amino acids. DNA of the CDR3: TGCGCCAGCAGTGAGAGAGGCAGGGCCCAAGAGACCCAGTACTTC. This gives the protein CASSERGRAQETQYF.

This chain links TRBV7-3 with TRBJ2-1; 9 bases agree with TRBD2. V was pared by 2 bases and J by 7 bases, with 15 bases of the junction left unmatched. The CDR3 contains 18 residues. Germline V gives CDR1 SGHTA, CDR2 FQGTGA. The CDR3 region has the DNA TGTGCCAGCAGCTTAGAAAAGGCGGGAGGGCCCGAGAGAAATGAGCAGTTCTTC. Amino acid sequence: CASSLEKAGGPERNEQFF. Based on the CDR3 plus reference TRBV7-3 and TRBJ2-1, the full variable domain is GAGVSQTPSNKVTEKGKYVELRCDPISGHTALYWYRQSLGQGPEFLIYFQGTGAADDSGLPNDRFFAVRPEGSVSTLKIQRTERGDSAVYLCASSLEKAGGPERNEQFFGPGTRLTVL.

On this clone itself: One end of the junction is discordant with germline, which a read error may explain. V usage is TRBV7-7 and J usage is TRBJ2-7; D is uncertain. Germline loops: CDR1 SSHAT, CDR2 FNYEAQ (reference sequence). The CDR3 covers 15 residues. CDR3 amino acids: CASSPRVPPPWEQYF. DNA for the CDR3: TGTGCTAGCAGCCCTCGGGTTCCCCCCCCTTGGGAGCAGTACTTC.

The chain joins TRBV5-1 to TRBJ2-3; 10 bases agree with TRBD2. The CDR3 length is 15 residues. Germline trimming cut 3 bases from V and 6 bases from J; bases unmatched to any gene: 7. The germline gives CDR1 SGHRS, CDR2 YFSETQ. The chain's CDR3 is CASSSLAGVGDTQYF. CDR3 coding DNA: TGCGCCAGCAGCTCCCTAGCGGGAGTTGGGGATACGCAGTATTTT.

The chain employs TRBV10-2 and TRBJ1-1; possible D gene TRBD1, 6 bases. V was shortened by 6 bases and J by 0 bases, with 8 bases between the two germline ends. This CDR3 has 13 amino acids. Germline CDR1 reads WSHSY; CDR2 reads SAAADI. CDR3 loop: CASSRQVNTEAFF. The DNA for the CDR3 is TGCGCCAGCAGCAGACAGGTGAACACTGAAGCTTTCTTT.

CDR3 loop: CASSERRTDTQYF. The CDR3 nucleotides read TGCGCCAGCAGCGAGCGGCGCACAGATACGCAGTATTTT. The V gene is TRBV5-1, the J gene TRBJ2-3; TRBD2 is a possible D gene (5 bases). V lost 4 bases and J lost 1, with 7 bases in between. The CDR3 extends over 13 amino acids. Germline V lookup: CDR1 SGHRS, CDR2 YFSETQ.

The chain is built from TRBV25-1 and TRBJ1-2; tentative D call: TRBD1 (5 bases). Germline V gives CDR1 MGHDK, CDR2 SYGVNS. Trimming removed 3 bases at V and 8 bases at J, with 16 bases between. This CDR3 is 14 amino acids long. CDR3 in amino acids: CASSDDSIRGGYTF. The CDR3 DNA sequence: TGTGCCAGCAGTGACGACTCTATTAGGGGAGGCTACACCTTC.

V and J are TRBV5-1 and TRBJ1-4; tentative D call: TRBD1 (6 bases). This CDR3 has 14 amino acids. CDR1 is SGHRS and CDR2 is YFSETQ in the germline V gene. Trimming took off 8 bases at V and 6 bases at J, with 17 bases between the two ends. CDR3 coding DNA: TGCGCCAGTAGAGTAGGGGGGGCAGATGAAAAACTGTTTTTT. Residues: CASRVGGADEKLFF.

This sequence joins TRBV4-1 and TRBJ2-1, with 11 bases fitting TRBD2. The J segment lost 3 bases and the V segment lost 2 bases, leaving 3 bases of the junction unmatched. CDR1 is MGHRA, CDR2 YSYEKL, per germline. CDR3 length: 16 amino acids. Written as DNA, the CDR3 is TGCGCCAGCAGCCAACCCACTAGCGGGAGCTACAATGAGCAGTTCTTC. Translating it yields CASSQPTSGSYNEQFF.

J is TRBJ2-5 and V is TRBV5-1, with 8 positions matching TRBD1. The DNA end lines up better with TRBJ2-7; the J call may be wrong. The CDR3 extends over 17 amino acids. From germline, CDR1 is SGHRS and CDR2 YFSETQ. Here the CDR3 DNA reads TGCGCCAGCAGCTTGTTCCGCAGCGGACAGGGCTCCTACGAGCAGTACTTC. This encodes CASSLFRSGQGSYEQYF.

The genes are TRBV5-1 and TRBJ1-1; the D is unclear. V dropped 10 bases and J dropped 1 base, with 26 bases sitting between them. CDR1 is SGHRS, CDR2 YFSETQ, per germline. The CDR3 is 17 residues long. The CDR3 protein is CASSTAFRLSWNTEAFF. The CDR3 nucleotides are TGCGCCTCCTCTACGGCGTTCAGGTTATCTTGGAACACTGAAGCTTTCTTT.

This clone came up once. The gene calls are TRBV23-1 and TRBJ1-1, with TRBD1 as a possible D gene (5 bases). TRBV23-1 is sorted into the ORF group, with uncertain function. This CDR3 region has 12 residues. Trimming removed 11 bases from V and 3 bases from J, with 13 bases in between. CDR3 sequence: CAGGGWDTEAFF. In DNA form, the CDR3 reads TGCGCCGGGGGAGGGTGGGACACTGAAGCTTTCTTT.

The V and J genes are TRBV7-9 and TRBJ2-7, with D perhaps matching TRBD2 (6 bases). Trimming took 2 bases from V and 4 from J, leaving 18 bases between them. Germline assignment: CDR1 SEHNR and CDR2 FQNEAQ (reference sequence). The CDR3 has 16 residues. CDR3 sequence reads: CASSLTGVVGLYEQYF. DNA of the CDR3: TGTGCCAGCAGCTTAACGGGGGTCGTGGGATTGTACGAGCAGTACTTC. The whole variable domain, filled in from reference TRBV7-9 and TRBJ2-7, reads DTGVSQNPRHKITKRGQNVTFRCDPISEHNRLYWYRQTLGQGPEFLTYFQNEAQLEKSRLLSDRFSAERPKGSFSTLEIQRTEQGDSAMYLCASSLTGVVGLYEQYFGPGTRLTVT.

The chain carries TRBV14 and TRBJ2-1; 13 nucleotides align to TRBD2. CDR1 is SGHDN, CDR2 FVKESK, per germline. CDR3 length: 13 amino acids. The V gene end was trimmed by 6 bases and the J gene end by 15 bases; junction bases not matched to a gene: 8. In DNA, the CDR3 is TGTGCCAGCAGTCCGAGGACTAGCGGGAGTCTGTTCTTC. Translation gives CASSPRTSGSLFF.

V and J are TRBV5-6 and TRBJ1-4, with D perhaps TRBD1 (6 bases). V shed 2 bases and J shed 8 bases, with 13 bases lying between them. This CDR3 contains 14 residues. Germline CDR1 reads SGHDT; CDR2 reads YYEEEE. The CDR3 sequence: CASSFGRGREKLFF. In DNA, the CDR3 is TGTGCCAGCAGCTTCGGCAGGGGCCGGGAAAAACTGTTTTTT. Looking up the rest from reference TRBV5-6 and TRBJ1-4 gives the full variable domain: DAGVTQSPTHLIKTRGQQVTLRCSPKSGHDTVSWYQQALGQGPQFIFQYYEEEERQRGNFPDRFSGHQFPNYSSELNVNALLLGDSALYLCASSFGRGREKLFFGSGTQLSVL.

The gene calls are TRBV29-1 and TRBJ1-5; 9 bases align to TRBD1. This CDR3 has 12 residues. From germline, CDR1 is SQVTM and CDR2 ANQGSEA. Germline trimming cut 6 bases from V and 5 bases from J; bases unmatched to any gene: 2. CDR3 residues: CSVGDRDQPQHF. The DNA for the CDR3 is TGCAGCGTCGGGGACAGGGATCAGCCCCAGCATTTT. The whole variable domain, remainder taken from reference TRBV29-1 and TRBJ1-5, is SAVISQKPSRDICQRGTSLTIQCQVDSQVTMMFWYRQQPGQSLTLIATANQGSEATYESGFVIDKFPISRPNLTFSTLTVSNMSPEDSSIYLCSVGDRDQPQHFGDGTRLSIL.

This clone occurred a few times. The gene calls are TRBV7-9 and TRBJ1-1; TRBD1 is a possible D gene (6 bases). Germline CDR1 reads SEHNR; CDR2 reads FQNEAQ (reference sequence). The V gene lost 0 bases and the J gene lost 2 bases, with 7 bases spanning the gap. This CDR3 comprises 14 residues. This chain's CDR3 is CASSLAGQNTEAFF. In nucleotides, the CDR3 is TGTGCCAGCAGCTTAGCGGGACAAAACACTGAAGCTTTCTTT.

The V call is TRBV5-8, the J call TRBJ2-7; TRBD1 agrees at 9 bases. The CDR3 extends over 14 amino acids. Germline loops: CDR1 SGHTS, CDR2 YDEGEE. V shed 0 bases, J shed 4 bases, and the junction held 2 bases outside the gene matches. CDR3 coding DNA: TGTGCCAGCAGCTTGGGGACAGGGGAGTACGAGCAGTACTTC. Amino acids: CASSLGTGEYEQYF.